This T cell receptor beta chain is drawn from a study of OX40 agonist ivuxolimab in advanced cancers. General study findings and limits: At 0.1 to 3.0 mg/kg and by week 6, CD4+ and CD8+ T cells in the blood had expanded clonally.

The CDR3 is 15 residues long. Germline assignment: CDR1 LNHDA and CDR2 SQIVND (reference sequence). V trimming: 7 bases; J trimming: 7 bases; junction bases outside the gene matches: 10. Autoimmune disease history or systemic immunosuppression barred patients. Clones were read by immunoSEQ multiplex PCR, and TCRdb kept only the in-frame ones, dropping some. The sample consists of some 40,000 clones, 89% of them appearing once. To note about this clone: Its target is not known.

The TCR originated in an adult with an advanced solid tumor such as melanoma, head and neck, liver or kidney cancer. The chain links TRBV19 to TRBJ1-5; 10 bases fit TRBD1. The sample in question was CD4+ or CD8+ T cells sorted from blood, obtained in a trial of the OX40 agonist ivuxolimab. CDR3 residues: CASTRDRGKRQPQHF. CDR3 bases: TGTGCCAGTACCCGGGACAGGGGAAAAAGACAGCCCCAGCATTTT.